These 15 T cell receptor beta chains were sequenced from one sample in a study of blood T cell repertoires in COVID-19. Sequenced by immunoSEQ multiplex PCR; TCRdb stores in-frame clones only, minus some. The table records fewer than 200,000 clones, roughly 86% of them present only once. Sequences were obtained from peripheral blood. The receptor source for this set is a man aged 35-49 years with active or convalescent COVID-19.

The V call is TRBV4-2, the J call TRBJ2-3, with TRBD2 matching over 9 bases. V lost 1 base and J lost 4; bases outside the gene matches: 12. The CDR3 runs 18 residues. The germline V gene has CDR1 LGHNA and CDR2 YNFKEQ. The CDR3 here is CASSQAPPGAGGPDTQYF. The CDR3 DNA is TGTGCCAGCAGCCAAGCCCCACCAGGGGCGGGGGGGCCAGATACGCAGTATTTT.

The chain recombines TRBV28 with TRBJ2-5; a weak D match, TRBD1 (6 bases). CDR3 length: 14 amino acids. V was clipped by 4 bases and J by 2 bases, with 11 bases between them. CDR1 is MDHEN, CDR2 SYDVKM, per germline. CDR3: CASSSRDIQETQYF. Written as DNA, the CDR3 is TGTGCCAGCAGTTCCAGGGACATACAAGAGACCCAGTACTTC.

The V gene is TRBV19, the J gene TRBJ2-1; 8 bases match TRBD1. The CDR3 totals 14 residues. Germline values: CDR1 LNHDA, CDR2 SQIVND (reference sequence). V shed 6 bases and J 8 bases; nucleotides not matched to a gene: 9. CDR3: CASRGGTGGDEQFF. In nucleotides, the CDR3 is TGTGCCAGTAGAGGGGGGACAGGAGGCGATGAGCAGTTCTTC.

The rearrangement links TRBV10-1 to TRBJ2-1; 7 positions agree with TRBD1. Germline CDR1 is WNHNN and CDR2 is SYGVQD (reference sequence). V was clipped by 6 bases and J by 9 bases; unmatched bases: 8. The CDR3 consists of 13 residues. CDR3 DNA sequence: TGCGCCAGCAGAGCGGACAGGCCCTTTGAGCAGTTCTTC. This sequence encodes CASRADRPFEQFF.

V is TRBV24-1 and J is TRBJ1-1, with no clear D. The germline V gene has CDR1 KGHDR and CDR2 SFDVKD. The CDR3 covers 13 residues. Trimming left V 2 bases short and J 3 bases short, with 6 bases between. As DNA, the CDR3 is TGTGCCACCAGTGATTCGGTCCACACTGAAGCTTTCTTT. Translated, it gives CATSDSVHTEAFF.

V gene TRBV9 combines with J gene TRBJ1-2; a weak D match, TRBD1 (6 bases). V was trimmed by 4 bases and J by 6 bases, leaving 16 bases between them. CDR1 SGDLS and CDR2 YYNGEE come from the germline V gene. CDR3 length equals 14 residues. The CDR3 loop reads CASSPGLYRDGYTF. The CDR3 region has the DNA TGTGCCAGCAGCCCGGGGCTCTACAGGGATGGCTACACCTTC.

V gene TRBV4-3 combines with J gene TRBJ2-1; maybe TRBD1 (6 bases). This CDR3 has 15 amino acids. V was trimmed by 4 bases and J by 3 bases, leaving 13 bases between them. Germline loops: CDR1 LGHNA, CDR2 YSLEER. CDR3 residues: CASSPSSDSYNEQFF. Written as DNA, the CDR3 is TGCGCCAGCAGCCCCAGTTCGGACAGCTACAATGAGCAGTTCTTC.

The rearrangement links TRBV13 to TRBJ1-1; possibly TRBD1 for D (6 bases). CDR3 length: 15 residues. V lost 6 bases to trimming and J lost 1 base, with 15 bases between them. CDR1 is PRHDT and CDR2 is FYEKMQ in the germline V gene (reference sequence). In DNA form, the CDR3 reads TGTGCCAGCAGGCGCGCGGGGGACACGAACACTGAAGCTTTCTTT. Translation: CASRRAGDTNTEAFF.

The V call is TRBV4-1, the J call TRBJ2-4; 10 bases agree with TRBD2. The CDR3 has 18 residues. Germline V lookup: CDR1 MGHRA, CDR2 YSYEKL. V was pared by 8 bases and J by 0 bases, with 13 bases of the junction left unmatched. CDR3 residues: CASSPGVAGGLAKNIQYF. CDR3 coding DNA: TGCGCCAGCTCTCCGGGGGTAGCGGGGGGACTAGCCAAAAACATTCAGTACTTC.

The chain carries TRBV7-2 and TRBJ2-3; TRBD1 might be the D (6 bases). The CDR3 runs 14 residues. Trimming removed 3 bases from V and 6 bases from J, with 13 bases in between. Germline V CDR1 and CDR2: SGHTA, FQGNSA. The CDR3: CASSFTGFSDTQYF. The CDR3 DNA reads TGTGCCAGCAGCTTTACAGGGTTCTCGGATACGCAGTATTTT.

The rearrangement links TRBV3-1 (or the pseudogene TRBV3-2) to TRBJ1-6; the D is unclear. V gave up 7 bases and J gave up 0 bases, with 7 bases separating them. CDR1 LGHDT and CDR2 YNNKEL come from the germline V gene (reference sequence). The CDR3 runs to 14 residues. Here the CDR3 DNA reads TGTGCCAGCACACCGAGCTCCTATAATTCACCCCTCCACTTT. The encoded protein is CASTPSSYNSPLHF.

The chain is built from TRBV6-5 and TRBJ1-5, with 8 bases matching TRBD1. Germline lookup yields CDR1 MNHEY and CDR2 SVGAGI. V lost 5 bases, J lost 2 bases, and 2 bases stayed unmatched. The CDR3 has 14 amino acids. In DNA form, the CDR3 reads TGTGCCAGCAGTATGGACAGGGGCAATCAGCCCCAGCATTTT. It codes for CASSMDRGNQPQHF.

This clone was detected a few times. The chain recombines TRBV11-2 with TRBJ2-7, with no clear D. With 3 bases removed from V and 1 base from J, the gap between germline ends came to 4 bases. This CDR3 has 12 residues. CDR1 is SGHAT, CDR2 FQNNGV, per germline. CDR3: CASSFGSYEQYF. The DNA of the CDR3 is TGTGCCAGCAGCTTCGGTTCCTACGAGCAGTACTTC.

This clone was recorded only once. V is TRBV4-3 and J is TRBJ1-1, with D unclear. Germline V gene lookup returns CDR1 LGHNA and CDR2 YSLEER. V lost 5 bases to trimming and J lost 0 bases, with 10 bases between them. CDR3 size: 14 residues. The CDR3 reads CASSLQLMNTEAFF. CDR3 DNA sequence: TGCGCCAGCAGCTTACAGCTCATGAACACTGAAGCTTTCTTT.

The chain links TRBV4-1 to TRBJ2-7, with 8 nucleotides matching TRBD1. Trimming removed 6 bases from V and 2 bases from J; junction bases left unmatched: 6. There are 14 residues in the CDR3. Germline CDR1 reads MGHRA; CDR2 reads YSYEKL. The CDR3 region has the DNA TGCGCCAGCAGAGCATTGGACAGGGCCTACGAGCAGTACTTC. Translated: CASRALDRAYEQYF.